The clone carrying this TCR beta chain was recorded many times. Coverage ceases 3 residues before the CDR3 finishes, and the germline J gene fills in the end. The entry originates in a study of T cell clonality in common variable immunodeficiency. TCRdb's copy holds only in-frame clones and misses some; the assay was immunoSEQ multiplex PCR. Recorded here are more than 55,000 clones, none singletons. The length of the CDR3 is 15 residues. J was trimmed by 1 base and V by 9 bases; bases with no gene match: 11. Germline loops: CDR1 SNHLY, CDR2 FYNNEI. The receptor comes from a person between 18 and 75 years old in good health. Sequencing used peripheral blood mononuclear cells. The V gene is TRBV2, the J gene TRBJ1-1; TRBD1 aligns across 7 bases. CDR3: CASTSSGTANTEAFF. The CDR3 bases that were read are TGTGCCAGTACGTCCTCTGGGACAGCGAACACTGAA.